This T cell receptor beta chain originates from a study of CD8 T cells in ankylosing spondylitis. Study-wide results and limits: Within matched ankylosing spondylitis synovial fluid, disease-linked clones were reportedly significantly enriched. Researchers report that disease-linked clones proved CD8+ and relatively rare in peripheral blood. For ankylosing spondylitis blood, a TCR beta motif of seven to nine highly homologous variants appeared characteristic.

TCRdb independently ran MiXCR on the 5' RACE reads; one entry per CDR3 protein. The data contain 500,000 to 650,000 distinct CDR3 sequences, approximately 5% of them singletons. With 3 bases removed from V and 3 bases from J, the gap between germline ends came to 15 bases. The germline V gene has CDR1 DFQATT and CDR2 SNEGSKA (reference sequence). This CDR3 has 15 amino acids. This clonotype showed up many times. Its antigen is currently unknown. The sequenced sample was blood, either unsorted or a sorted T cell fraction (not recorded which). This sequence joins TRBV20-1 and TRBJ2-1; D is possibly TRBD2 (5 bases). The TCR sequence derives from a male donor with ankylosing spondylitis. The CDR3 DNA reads TGCAGTGCTAGCCCCCGTAGCGAAAACTACAATGAGCAGTTCTTC. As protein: CSASPRSENYNEQFF.